This T cell receptor (beta chain) is from a study of quantifying T cell responses using KT2 cells. Study-level background: cDNA was made from DNase-treated RNA using alpha and beta constant primers. The second PCR was a qPCR stopped at a predetermined fluorescence threshold.

A single-stranded UMI oligo with SP2 sequence was ligated to cDNA 3' ends. An equimolar mix of RC1.1 and RC1.2 primed the beta chain across TRBC1 and TRBC2. TCRdb re-called the UMI-ligation and nested PCR reads with MiXCR, one entry per CDR3 protein. The sample consists of approximately 43,000 distinct CDR3 sequences, more than 15% of them appearing once. This clonotype was picked up many times. Its matching antigen is unknown. The study's findings and limits: Even the lowest spike-in, about one KT2 cell per 100,000 PBMC, yielded detectable KT2 sequences.

Sequenced sample: PBMCs spiked with cells of the T cell clone KT2. The clonotype comes from a human donor.

CDR3: CASSYSAGTSGRTYEQYF. In DNA, the CDR3 is TGTGCCAGCAGTTACTCTGCCGGGACTAGCGGGAGGACCTACGAGCAGTACTTC. The V call is TRBV6-5, the J call TRBJ2-7; 15 nucleotides line up with TRBD2. J gave up 2 bases and V 0 bases, and 5 bases lay outside the gene matches. The length of the CDR3 is 18 residues. The germline V gene encodes CDR1 MNHEY and CDR2 SVGAGI.